This TCR beta chain originates from a study of blood T cell repertoires in COVID-19. Background on the study: There were acute and convalescent COVID-19 samples, and they came from the United States, Italy and Spain. Sample material is recorded as cDNA or gDNA derived from T cells, B-cell-depleted T cells, or PBMCs.

Authors' methods: The assay estimated nucleated cells by amplifying reference gene primers. Method: immunoSEQ multiplex PCR; TCRdb's copy keeps in-frame clones and lacks some. That table furnishes V, J and clone size, whereas the DNA furnished D and trimming. The sample carries about 320,000 clones, 80% to 90% recorded once. This clone has a handful of counts. Per the germline V gene, CDR1 is LGHDT and CDR2 is YNNKEL (reference sequence). The V end lost 4 bases, the J end lost 0 bases, and 10 bases lay between the germline ends. The CDR3 contains 15 residues. The genes are TRBV3-1 (or the pseudogene TRBV3-2) and TRBJ1-3; D unclear. The sequence was collected from a woman aged 45-65 years with acute or convalescent COVID-19. Material for sequencing was peripheral blood. The CDR3 DNA is TGTGCCAGCAGCCGGGCCCAGAGCTCTGGAAACACCATATATTTT. Protein product: CASSRAQSSGNTIYF.